The sequence of this TCR beta chain was determined in a study of T-cell memory formation after mild COVID-19. TCRdb reanalysed the 5' RACE reads using MiXCR and keeps one entry per CDR3 protein. The repertoire holds 400,000 or so distinct CDR3 sequences, with over 20% as singletons. In germline, CDR1 is LNHDA, CDR2 SQIVND (reference sequence). Trimming pared 4 bases from V and 1 base from J, leaving 8 bases between. The CDR3 length is 13 residues. V gene TRBV19 combines with J gene TRBJ2-7; D unclear. The source material was PBMCs or a T cell subset sorted from them (not recorded which). This clonotype was obtained from an adult woman who had mild COVID-19 (a few samples of this study predate the infection). Cell type and time point are not known. CDR3: CASSKDISYEQYF. CDR3 DNA: TGTGCCAGTAGTAAAGACATTTCCTACGAGCAGTACTTC.